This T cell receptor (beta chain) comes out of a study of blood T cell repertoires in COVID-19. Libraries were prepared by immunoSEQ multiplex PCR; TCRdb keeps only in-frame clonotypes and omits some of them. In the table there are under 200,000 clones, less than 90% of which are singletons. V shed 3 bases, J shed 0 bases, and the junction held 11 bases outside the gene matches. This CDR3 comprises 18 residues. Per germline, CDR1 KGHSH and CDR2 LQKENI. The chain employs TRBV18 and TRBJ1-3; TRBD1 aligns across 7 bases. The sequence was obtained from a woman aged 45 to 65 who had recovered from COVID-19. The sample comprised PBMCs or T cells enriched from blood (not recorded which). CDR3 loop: CASSPPTARGSSGNTIYF. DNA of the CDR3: TGTGCCAGCTCACCGCCGACGGCCAGGGGGTCCTCTGGAAACACCATATATTTT.